This T cell receptor (beta chain) was captured by sequencing in a study of T cells in Graves' hyperthyroidism and ophthalmopathy. Study-level background: At the time of initial diagnosis and before any treatment, peripheral blood was collected.

This clonotype showed up just a few times. Researchers amplified the TCR beta CDR3 regions from RNA transcripts. A first-round RT-PCR of the TCR CDR3 used the HTBI primer set. MiXCR, run by TCRdb on the multiplex PCR reads, gives a single entry per CDR3 protein. The table records 150,000 or so distinct CDR3 sequences, approximately 20% of them present only once. Trimming took 8 bases from V and 7 from J; bases not matched to a gene: 8. The CDR3 is 14 amino acids. The V gene's germline CDR1 is MNHEY and CDR2 SVGEGT. Sequencing was done on a sample of blood. The sequence derives from a woman aged 45-65 years with Graves' hyperthyroidism that later progressed to Graves' ophthalmopathy. The gene calls are TRBV6-2 or TRBV6-3 and TRBJ2-7, with TRBD2 identical over 13 bases. The CDR3 here is CASGRTSGRGEQYF. The CDR3 bases are TGTGCCAGCGGCAGGACTAGCGGGAGAGGTGAGCAGTACTTC.